The 21 T cell receptor beta chains below were found in one sample sequenced in a study of T cells in Graves' hyperthyroidism and ophthalmopathy. TCR beta CDR3 sequences were amplified from RNA transcripts. The study used the HTBI primer set for a first-round RT-PCR of the TCR CDR3. TCRdb called the multiplex PCR reads again in MiXCR, with one record for every CDR3 protein. The data contain 300,000 to 450,000 distinct CDR3 sequences, 25% of them singletons. Sequenced material: blood. The receptor source for this set is a man between 45 and 60 years old with Graves' hyperthyroidism.

This clonotype has at least ten counts. The rearrangement uses TRBV3-1 and TRBJ2-5; D uncertain. This CDR3 contains 14 residues. The V gene lost 10 bases and the J gene lost 2 bases, with 17 bases spanning the gap. CDR1 and CDR2 (germline): LGHDT, YNNKEL (reference sequence). The CDR3 DNA follows: TGTGCCACCTCCGGACGGATGTTACAAGAGACCCAGTACTTC. Protein product: CATSGRMLQETQYF.

The chain employs TRBV5-6 and TRBJ1-5, with 8 bases identical to TRBD1. In germline, CDR1 is SGHDT, CDR2 YYEEEE. Unmatched junction bases numbered 8, after V lost 4 bases and J lost 2 bases. This CDR3 spans 16 amino acids. The CDR3 nucleotides are TGTGCCAGCAGCCTTAGGGCGACAGGGGGCAATCAGCCCCAGCATTTT. It codes for CASSLRATGGNQPQHF.

This clonotype was seen many times. One junction end disagrees with the germline gene, perhaps due to a read error. V is TRBV5-1 and J is TRBJ2-5; D is unresolved. Germline CDR1 SGHRS, CDR2 YFSETQ. The CDR3 is made up of 12 amino acids. The chain's CDR3 is CASSLGEETQYF. Written as DNA, the CDR3 is TGTGCCAGCAGCTTGGGCGAAGAGACCCAGTACTTC.

V gene TRBV7-9 combines with J gene TRBJ1-2; D is uncertain. Between the trimmed V and J ends, which lost 1 base and 2 bases, there was a span of 8 bases. The germline V gene has CDR1 SEHNR and CDR2 FQNEAQ (reference sequence). This CDR3 is built from 14 residues. The CDR3 bases are TGTGCCAGCAGCTTAGAGGTCCCAAACTATGGCTACACCTTC. Translation: CASSLEVPNYGYTF.

The chain joins TRBV3-1 to TRBJ2-7; no clear D gene. V lost 4 bases and J 6 bases, leaving 10 bases between the germline ends. Germline CDR1 reads LGHDT; CDR2 reads YNNKEL (reference sequence). The CDR3 is made up of 12 amino acids. DNA of the CDR3: TGTGCCAGCAGCCTGACACCGGGCGAGCAGTACTTC. Protein sequence: CASSLTPGEQYF.

This clonotype was counted only a few times. The V gene is TRBV7-3, the J gene TRBJ2-7; 9 nucleotides align to TRBD1. Per the germline V gene, CDR1 is SGHTA and CDR2 is FQGTGA. The CDR3 loop spans 19 amino acids. V shed 5 bases and J 3 bases; nucleotides not matched to a gene: 20. The CDR3 here is CASSPITGGAEDTYYEQYF. The CDR3 DNA follows: TGTGCCAGCAGCCCCATTACAGGGGGCGCGGAGGACACCTACTACGAGCAGTACTTC.

The sample holds one count of this clonotype. The rearrangement uses TRBV3-1 and TRBJ2-3, with D possibly being TRBD2 (5 bases). Trimming took off 6 bases at V and 8 bases at J, with 12 bases between the two ends. The V gene's germline CDR1 is LGHDT and CDR2 YNNKEL (reference sequence). The CDR3 runs 12 residues. Here the CDR3 reads CASRDIASTQYF. Here the CDR3 DNA reads TGTGCCAGCAGGGATATAGCGAGTACGCAGTATTTT.

V and J are TRBV6-2 or TRBV6-3 and TRBJ2-1; 11 bases match TRBD2. The CDR3 loop spans 14 amino acids. CDR1 and CDR2 from the germline V gene are MNHEY and SVGEGT. V shed 8 bases, J shed 9 bases, and the junction held 9 bases outside the gene matches. The CDR3 sequence is CASGRLAGGFEQFF. In DNA, the CDR3 is TGTGCCAGCGGTCGGCTAGCGGGAGGTTTTGAGCAGTTCTTC.

The V and J genes are TRBV5-1 and TRBJ2-1; D is undetermined. This CDR3 region has 13 residues. Per the germline V gene, CDR1 is SGHRS and CDR2 is YFSETQ. V lost 2 bases and J 5 bases, leaving 8 bases between the germline ends. In DNA form, the CDR3 reads TGCGCCAGCAGCTTCAACCTTAACAATGAGCAGTTCTTC. Translated: CASSFNLNNEQFF.

This sequence joins TRBV15 and TRBJ2-7; 7 nucleotides agree with TRBD1. The length of the CDR3 is 15 residues. J gave up 1 base and V 2 bases, and 5 bases lay outside the gene matches. Per the germline V gene, CDR1 is LNHNV and CDR2 is YYDKDF (reference sequence). This chain's CDR3 is CATSRSDRPSYEQYF. CDR3 nucleotides: TGTGCCACCAGCAGATCGGACAGGCCGTCCTACGAGCAGTACTTC.

Many counts were recorded for this clonotype. The J gene is TRBJ2-3, the V gene TRBV7-9; a possible D gene is TRBD2 (6 bases). CDR1 and CDR2 from the germline V gene are SEHNR and FQNEAQ (reference sequence). V was pared by 4 bases and J by 1 base, with 12 bases between. The CDR3 spans 15 residues. The CDR3 sequence is CASSSSSVGTDTQYF. The CDR3 DNA follows: TGTGCCAGCAGCTCATCTAGCGTAGGCACAGATACGCAGTATTTT.

This clonotype was detected ten times or more. The chain couples TRBV6-1 to TRBJ2-7; D not resolved. The CDR3 sequence is 15 residues long. V was clipped by 5 bases and J by 2 bases, with 16 bases between them. CDR1 and CDR2 from the germline V gene are MNHNS and SASEGT. CDR3 nucleotide sequence: TGTGCCAGCAGTTACGCAGAGACGGTCCCCTACGAGCAGTACTTC. Translating it yields CASSYAETVPYEQYF.

This clonotype was counted once. This clone may be a read error of a much larger clone one base away. The gene calls are TRBV7-9 and TRBJ2-2; no reliable D call. The CDR3 is 14 residues long. The germline gives CDR1 SEHNR, CDR2 FQNEAQ (reference sequence). V lost 6 bases to trimming and J lost 0 bases, with 8 bases between them. For the CDR3, the DNA is TGTGCCAGCAGTGCTGACGCGAACACCGGGGAGCTGTTTTTT. Its protein is CASSADANTGELFF.

The table lists this clonotype with a few counts. The chain carries TRBV29-1 and TRBJ1-1; weak D call: TRBD1 (5 bases). There are 11 residues in the CDR3. CDR1 SQVTM and CDR2 ANQGSEA come from the germline V gene. Trimming stripped 5 bases from V and 5 bases from J, with 9 bases between. The CDR3 DNA reads TGCAGCGTTCAGGGAGCTACTGAAGCTTTCTTT. Translation gives CSVQGATEAFF.

The chain joins TRBV10-3 to TRBJ2-5; 7 nucleotides line up with TRBD1. Unmatched junction bases numbered 1, after V lost 0 bases and J lost 3 bases. The CDR3 contains 14 residues. Germline V lookup: CDR1 ENHRY, CDR2 SYGVKD. In nucleotides, the CDR3 is TGTGCCATCAGTGAGTCAACAGGGGAAGAGACCCAGTACTTC. As protein: CAISESTGEETQYF.

Comment on this clonotype: Possible read error: a much larger clone is one base away. This chain joins TRBV6-2 or TRBV6-3 and TRBJ2-7; TRBD2 matches 14 bases. CDR1 MNHEY and CDR2 SVGEGT come from the germline V gene. J was trimmed by 0 bases and V by 1 base; bases with no gene match: 8. CDR3 length: 19 amino acids. This chain's CDR3 is CASSYFGLAGGLSSYEQYF. Here the CDR3 DNA reads TGTGCCAGCAGTTACTTCGGACTAGCGGGAGGTCTAAGCTCCTACGAGCAGTACTTC.

This clonotype has ten or more counts. The V and J genes are TRBV30 and TRBJ1-1, with D hard to call. The length of the CDR3 is 11 residues. The V end was cut by 0 bases, the J end by 10 bases, with 9 bases between. Germline V gene lookup returns CDR1 GTSNPN and CDR2 SVGIG (reference sequence). The CDR3 region has the DNA TGTGCCTGGAGTGTACACGAGGGAGCTTTCTTT. Amino acid sequence: CAWSVHEGAFF.

The chain recombines TRBV19 with TRBJ2-3, with 7 nucleotides matching TRBD1. The V gene's germline CDR1 is LNHDA and CDR2 SQIVND (reference sequence). The CDR3 loop spans 15 amino acids. V was clipped by 5 bases and J by 1 base; unmatched bases: 6. The CDR3 region has the DNA TGTGCCAGTAGTCTCCAAGGACAGGGCACAGATACGCAGTATTTT. Translation gives CASSLQGQGTDTQYF.

The chain recombines TRBV5-1 with TRBJ1-4, with D perhaps matching TRBD1 (6 bases). Germline CDR1 is SGHRS and CDR2 is YFSETQ. Trimming took 4 bases from V and 1 from J, leaving 8 bases between them. The CDR3 contains 14 residues. The CDR3 DNA reads as TGCGCCAGCAGCATCAGGGGAACTAATGAAAAACTGTTTTTT. This translates into CASSIRGTNEKLFF.

The rearrangement uses TRBV24-1 and TRBJ2-1; D gene uncertain. Trimming left V 4 bases short and J 7 bases short, with 10 bases between. Germline loops: CDR1 KGHDR, CDR2 SFDVKD. This CDR3 is built from 13 residues. This CDR3 is CATSDPPVNEQFF. DNA of the CDR3: TGTGCCACCAGTGACCCTCCCGTGAATGAGCAGTTCTTC.

The gene calls are TRBV28 and TRBJ2-7; TRBD1 agrees at 9 bases. There are 16 residues in the CDR3. Trimming cost V 6 bases and J 6 bases; bases outside gene matches: 15. CDR1 MDHEN and CDR2 SYDVKM come from the germline V gene. CDR3 coding DNA: TGTGCCAGCAGCCGTAAACCGGGACAGGGAACCTCCGAGCAGTACTTC. Amino acids: CASSRKPGQGTSEQYF.